This T cell receptor beta chain was captured by sequencing in a study of immune evolution from preneoplasia to lung adenocarcinoma listed by TCRdb under 2021. Broadly, across the study: No AAH lesions showed HLA loss of heterozygosity, compared with about 7.2% of AIS, about 15% of MIA and around 30% of ADC lesions. The study profiled immune contexture across lung adenocarcinoma precursors and invasive adenocarcinoma using immune gene expression, TCR sequencing and multiplex immunofluorescence. Resected precursor lesions (AAH, AIS, MIA) and invasive adenocarcinomas were compared against paired morphologically normal lung tissue. The sample size depended on which specimens were available, not on a prior power calculation. The immune data were combined with whole exome sequencing and methylation data from the same cohort of nodules. In total, the cohort included under 60 patients with pulmonary nodules, all of whom underwent surgical resection. TCR sequencing data came from about 52 patients. According to the study, around 110 samples went through TCR sequencing. POLYSOLVER was used to infer Class I HLA alleles from exome data, while LOHHLA was used to detect allele-specific HLA loss.

The germline V gene yields SNHLY for CDR1 and FYNNEI for CDR2. At the junction V is shortened by 4 bases and J by 1 base, with 14 bases in between. The CDR3 numbers 17 residues from cysteine through phenylalanine. Kept here is only the CDR3 DNA, which spans 51 bases and is read in frame from base 1. The full study reports these points: Clonality was highest in normal lung, while later-stage lesions appeared to show lower clonality but higher T cell density and diversity. Because all patients were from Japan and China, applicability to Western populations was uncertain. KRAS-mutant nodules showed the highest T cell clonality compared with EGFR-mutant or double wild-type lesions. Normal lung had the highest top T cell clone frequencies, which appeared to decline progressively from AAH through AIS, MIA and invasive adenocarcinoma. The findings rested on association rather than direct causation, and larger cohorts with long-term follow-up and longitudinal biopsies were considered necessary.

The patients had resection in Japan or China between 2014 and 2017. Two lung cancer pathologists independently reviewed H&E slides to confirm the histologic diagnosis of every case. Macro-dissection after pathologic assessment enriched premalignant or tumor cells for nucleic acid extraction. DNA was isolated from FFPE tissue using the AllPrep DNA/RNA FFPE Kit. Of note for this clone: This receptor's antigen is unknown. The record has no base qualities; no much larger clone is one base away.

TCR beta CDR3 regions were sequenced from DNA using the immunoSEQ hsTCRbeta Kit. The authors' pipeline ran thus. TCR sequencing data were analysed with the ImmunoSEQ Analyzer. T cell clonality was defined as 1 minus Pielou's evenness, calculated on productive rearrangements. The inverse Simpson index, applied to productive templates, was used to measure T cell diversity. T cell density was expressed as TCR beta template counts normalized to usable DNA, with usable DNA estimated by amplifying and sequencing housekeeping genes. Two-sided Kruskal-Wallis tests were used to compare TCR metrics between histologic stages. In its TCRdb copy, this immuneACCESS table keeps in-frame sequences only and misses some clones. Where compared with another copy, unresolved V genes explain less than half of these, and the others have no known cause. V and J calls plus clone size are reproduced from that table; the DNA served to infer D and trimming. The sample yields some 16,000 clones; 86% were counted once. The ten largest make up approximately 2.4% of the sample.

Sequencing was done on a sample of FFPE invasive lung adenocarcinoma tissue. The label giving this sample's cell subset or site can be read as: frankly invasive lung adenocarcinoma (ADC). The rearranged segments are TRBV2 and TRBJ2-6; the D gene cannot be named for sure. The receptor's source is a person aged 70 to 85 with invasive lung adenocarcinoma. The DNA sequence is as follows: TGTGCCAGCAGTGGGTTAAGGGAAAAATCTGGGGCCAACGTCCTGACTTTC. The encoded protein is CASSGLREKSGANVLTF.